These 17 T cell receptor beta chains originate from one sample sequenced in a study of T cells expressing NK-cell markers. TCRdb re-called the 5' RACE reads and gives one entry per CDR3 protein, without DNA. The sample has some 190,000 distinct CDR3 sequences. Sample: blood T cells: a sorted CD56 or NKG2C T cell subset, CD4+ or CD8+ T cells, or bulk PBMC T cells (not recorded which). The receptor set was obtained from a man aged 18 to 69 in good health.

The gene calls are TRBV21-1 and TRBJ2-7. TRBV21-1 is marked as a pseudogene. The CDR3 totals 15 residues. The CDR3 is CASARLSGISYEQYF.

The chain combines TRBV19 with TRBJ1-1; TCRdb returns TRBD1, unconfirmable since there is no DNA. This CDR3 region has 14 residues. CDR1 and CDR2 from the germline V gene are LNHDA and SQIVND (reference sequence). The CDR3 region is CASSITPGTAEAFF.

The gene calls are TRBV7-8 and TRBJ2-6. Germline V CDR1 and CDR2: SGHVS, FQNEAQ. CDR3 length equals 14 residues. The CDR3 protein is CASSSDSGANVLTF.

The genes are TRBV29-1 and TRBJ1-2; as DNA is missing, the TRBD1 call by TCRdb cannot be tested. Germline V CDR1 and CDR2: SQVTM, ANQGSEA. The CDR3 consists of 14 residues. The chain's CDR3 is CSVYTQGGRYGYTF.

The rearrangement joins TRBV20-1 to TRBJ2-1; no DNA is available, so the TRBD2 call from TCRdb remains unchecked. CDR3 length equals 20 residues. CDR1 DFQATT and CDR2 SNEGSKA come from the germline V gene (reference sequence). The CDR3 sequence: CSAFSRAGTSGSHSYNEQFF.

The chain combines TRBV27 with TRBJ1-1. Germline V gene sequence: CDR1 MNHEY, CDR2 SMNVEV (reference sequence). This CDR3 is 14 amino acids long. CDR3 in amino acids: CASSWTDGGTEAFF.

The chain is built from TRBV6-1 and TRBJ2-7; the TCRdb call, TRBD2, lacks DNA for checking. The CDR3 loop spans 14 amino acids. Germline V lookup: CDR1 MNHNS, CDR2 SASEGT. CDR3 sequence: CASSSPAEPYEQYF.

CDR3 residues: CASSHLAGAIPYEQYF. This chain uses TRBV7-6 with TRBJ2-7; TCRdb selects TRBD2, and the lack of DNA leaves this call unchecked. This CDR3 has 16 amino acids. CDR1 and CDR2 from the germline V gene are SGHVS and FNYEAQ.

The J gene is TRBJ1-4, the V gene TRBV18; checking the TCRdb D call of TRBD1 is not possible without DNA. The germline V gene encodes CDR1 KGHSH and CDR2 LQKENI. This CDR3 is 14 amino acids long. CDR3: CASSDGGEGEKLFF.

V gene TRBV2 combines with J gene TRBJ1-4. CDR3 length: 14 residues. Germline assignment: CDR1 SNHLY and CDR2 FYNNEI. This CDR3 is CATQDFPTNEKLFF. The entire variable domain, with the rest obtained from reference TRBV2 and TRBJ1-4, is as follows: EPEVTQTPSHQVTQMGQEVILRCVPISNHLYFYWYRQILGQKVEFLVSFYNNEISEKSEIFDDQFSVERPDGSNFTLKIRSTKLEDSAMYFCATQDFPTNEKLFFGSGTQLSVL.

The J gene is TRBJ2-7, the V gene TRBV5-4; TCRdb gives TRBD1 as the D gene, but with no DNA this cannot be confirmed. The CDR3 totals 16 residues. CDR1 and CDR2 from the germline V gene are SGHNT and YYREEE (reference sequence). The CDR3 is CASSSLDRQISYEQYF.

The chain uses TRBV3-1 and TRBJ2-5; the TCRdb call, TRBD2, lacks DNA for checking. CDR3 length: 15 residues. The germline V gene encodes CDR1 LGHDT and CDR2 YNNKEL (reference sequence). The CDR3 region is CASSQGLAAKETQYF.

The CDR3 protein is CATLEQMNEQFF. The chain employs TRBV28 and TRBJ2-1; the D call from TCRdb, TRBD2, cannot be confirmed without DNA. This CDR3 comprises 12 residues. Germline V gives CDR1 MDHEN, CDR2 SYDVKM.

The CDR3 sequence: CASSLESDFNYGYTF. The chain couples TRBV28 to TRBJ1-2. The CDR3 covers 15 residues. Germline CDR1 and CDR2: MDHEN and SYDVKM.

The chain carries TRBV12-3 or TRBV12-4 and TRBJ2-5; TCRdb indicates TRBD2, and absent DNA this call remains unverified. The CDR3 has 15 residues. CDR3 amino acids: CASSSDPGGGETQYF.

V usage is TRBV27 and J usage is TRBJ2-2. Germline CDR1 reads MNHEY; CDR2 reads SMNVEV (reference sequence). The length of the CDR3 is 13 residues. This CDR3 is CAAKVGNTGELFF.

The chain employs TRBV11-2 and TRBJ1-4; the TCRdb call, TRBD1, lacks DNA for checking. This CDR3 has 15 residues. Germline values: CDR1 SGHAT, CDR2 FQNNGV. CDR3 sequence reads: CASSLGTGAVEKLFF.